The clone carrying this T cell receptor beta chain was recorded at least ten times. As yet, its antigen is unknown. Time point given: persistent/refractory GD, antithyroid drugs over 5 years with positive TRAb. There was RNA extracted from PBMCs, and the TCR library was made from it. EDTA tubes were used for drawing nine milliliters of peripheral blood. The CDR3 runs 13 residues. The junction had 5 bases not matched to a gene; V was cut back by 5 bases and J by 7 bases. Per the germline V gene, CDR1 is SGHTA and CDR2 is FQGTGA. The sample comes from a study of regulatory T cells in long-lasting Graves disease. Study at large: The term persistent Graves' disease signified upward of 5 years on antithyroid drugs with positive TSH receptor antibodies. Points from the study as a whole: TCR diversity was lower in persistent Graves' patients than in newly diagnosed ones. The number of shared public clonotypes was higher in persistent patients (approximately 2,600) than new patients (966).

For TCR beta, libraries came from iRepertoire HTBI primers and Arm-PCR of CDR3 regions. TCRdb reanalysed the multiplex PCR reads using MiXCR and keeps one entry per CDR3 protein. The sample includes roughly 450,000 distinct CDR3 sequences, approximately 23% seen only once; the top ten take about 12%. This TCR came from a female donor with Graves disease. Specimen: peripheral blood mononuclear cells (PBMCs), collected when the disease was refractory, from a patient treated with antithyroid drugs. The rearrangement uses TRBV7-3 and TRBJ1-2; 9 positions match TRBD1. CDR3 DNA sequence: TGTGCCAGCAGCGCCCGACAGGGGGGTGGCTACACCTTC. Its protein is CASSARQGGGYTF.